These T cell receptor beta chains were read from a single sample in a study of T cell repertoires in cytomegalovirus infection. The antigens of these receptors remain unknown. Each CDR3 protein gets one entry after TCRdb re-called the reads with MiXCR. This table holds around 300,000 distinct CDR3 sequences, roughly 25% found once. The sequencing used cultured PBMCs, collected from culture after CMV antigen stimulation. The receptors were sampled from a human donor in good health (CMV status not recorded). Some clones in this sample may be carry-over from other donors' samples. The CDR3 runs from the conserved cysteine through the conserved F or W. A D gene is named only where the DNA matches it firmly. Clone size is shown for a subset of rows, as once, few, many or a class of expanded clone.

abundance,v_gene,j_gene,d_gene,CDR3nt,CDR3aa
few,TRBV10-3,TRBJ1-3,.,TGTGCCATCAGTGATCTGGCGACTGGAAACACCATATATTTT,CAISDLATGNTIYF
many,TRBV7-2,TRBJ2-7,.,TGTGCCAGCAGCCCCCGGCCCCCGAGCAAGTACGAGCAGTACTTC,CASSPRPPSKYEQYF
many,TRBV7-2,TRBJ2-3,TRBD2,TGTGCCAGCAGCGTTAGCGGGAGAAACACAGATACGCAGTATTTT,CASSVSGRNTDTQYF
.,TRBV6-5,TRBJ1-6,TRBD1,TGTGCCAGCAGTCCAGGGACAGGGGGCAATAATTCACCCCTCCACTTT,CASSPGTGGNNSPLHF
many,TRBV19,TRBJ2-7,.,TGTGCCAGTAGTAGGAGTGTTCTGGATCCCGCGGAGCAGTACTTC,CASSRSVLDPAEQYF
many,TRBV7-2,TRBJ2-7,.,TGTGCCAGCAGCTTAGCGGACCGGGGATCCTACGAGCAGTACTTC,CASSLADRGSYEQYF
many,TRBV7-9,TRBJ1-2,.,TGTGCCAGCAGCCACGTTGTGGGGGGCAGGGGAGACTATGGCTACACCTTC,CASSHVVGGRGDYGYTF
.,TRBV6-2/TRBV6-3,TRBJ1-2,.,TGTGCCACCGGTTTGAGCGAGGCGTTTGATGGATATGGCTACACCTTC,CATGLSEAFDGYGYTF
.,TRBV6-2/TRBV6-3,TRBJ2-3,TRBD2,TGTGCCAGCGGATCCAGGACTAGCCCCACAGATACGCAGTATTTT,CASGSRTSPTDTQYF
many,TRBV12-3/TRBV12-4,TRBJ1-2,TRBD1,TGTGCCAGCAGTAGGACAGGGCCCACGGGCTACACCTTC,CASSRTGPTGYTF
once,TRBV5-1,TRBJ2-3,.,TGCGCCAGCAGCCCATCGACAGGAACAGATACGCAGTATTTT,CASSPSTGTDTQYF
few,TRBV12-3/TRBV12-4,TRBJ2-7,.,TGTGCCAGCAGTTTGGAAGGGAACACGGGGTACTACGAGCAGTACTTC,CASSLEGNTGYYEQYF